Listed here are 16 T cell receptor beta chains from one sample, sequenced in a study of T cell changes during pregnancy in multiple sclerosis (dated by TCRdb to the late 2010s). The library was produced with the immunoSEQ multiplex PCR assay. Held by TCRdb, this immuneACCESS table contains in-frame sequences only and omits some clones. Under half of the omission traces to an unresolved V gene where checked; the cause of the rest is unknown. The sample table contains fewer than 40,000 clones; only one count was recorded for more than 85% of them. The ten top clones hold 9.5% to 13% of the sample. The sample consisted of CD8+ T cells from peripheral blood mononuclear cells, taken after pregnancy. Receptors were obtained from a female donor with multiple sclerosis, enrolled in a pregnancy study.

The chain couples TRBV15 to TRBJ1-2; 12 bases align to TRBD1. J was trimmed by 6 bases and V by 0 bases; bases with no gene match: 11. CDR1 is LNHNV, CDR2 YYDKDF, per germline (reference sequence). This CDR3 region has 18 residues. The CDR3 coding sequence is TGTGCCACCAGCAGAGACAAACCGGGACAGGGGGCGAGAAATGGCTACACCTTC. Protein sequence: CATSRDKPGQGARNGYTF.

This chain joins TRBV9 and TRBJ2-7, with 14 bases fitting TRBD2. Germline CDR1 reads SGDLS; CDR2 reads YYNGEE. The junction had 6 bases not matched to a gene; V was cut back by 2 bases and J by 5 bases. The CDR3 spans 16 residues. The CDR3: CASSVATSGGGNEQYF. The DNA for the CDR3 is TGTGCCAGCAGCGTGGCGACTAGCGGGGGGGGGAACGAGCAGTACTTC.

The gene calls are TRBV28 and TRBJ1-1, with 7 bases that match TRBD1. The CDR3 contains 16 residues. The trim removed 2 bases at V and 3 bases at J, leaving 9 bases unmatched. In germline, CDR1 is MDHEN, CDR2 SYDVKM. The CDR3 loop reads CASSLGQAVVDTEAFF. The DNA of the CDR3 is TGTGCCAGCAGTTTAGGACAGGCAGTTGTCGACACTGAAGCTTTCTTT.

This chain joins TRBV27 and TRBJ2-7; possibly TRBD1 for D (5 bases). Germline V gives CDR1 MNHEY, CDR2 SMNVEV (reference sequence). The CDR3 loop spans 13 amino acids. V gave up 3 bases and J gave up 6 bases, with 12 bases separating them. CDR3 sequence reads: CASSFSRAAEQYF. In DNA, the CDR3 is TGTGCCAGCAGTTTTTCCAGGGCTGCCGAGCAGTACTTC.

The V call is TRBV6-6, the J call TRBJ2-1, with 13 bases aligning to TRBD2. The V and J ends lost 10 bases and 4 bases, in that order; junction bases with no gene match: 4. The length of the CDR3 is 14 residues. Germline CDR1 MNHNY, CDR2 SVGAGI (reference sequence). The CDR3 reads CATGTSGAYNEQFF. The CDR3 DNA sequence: TGTGCCACCGGGACTAGCGGGGCATACAATGAGCAGTTCTTC.

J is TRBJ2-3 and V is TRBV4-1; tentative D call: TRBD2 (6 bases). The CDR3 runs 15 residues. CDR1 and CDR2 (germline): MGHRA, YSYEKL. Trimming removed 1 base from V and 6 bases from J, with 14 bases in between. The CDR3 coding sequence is TGCGCCAGCAGCCAAGGTCCGGGGGAGAGGGATACGCAGTATTTT. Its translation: CASSQGPGERDTQYF.

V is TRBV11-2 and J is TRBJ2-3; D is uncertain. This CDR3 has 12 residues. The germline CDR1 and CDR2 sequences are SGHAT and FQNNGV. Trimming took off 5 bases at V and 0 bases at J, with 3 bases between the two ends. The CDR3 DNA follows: TGTGCCAGCAGCCCGAGCACAGATACGCAGTATTTT. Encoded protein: CASSPSTDTQYF. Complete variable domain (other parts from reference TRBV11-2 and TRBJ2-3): EAGVAQSPRYKIIEKRQSVAFWCNPISGHATLYWYQQILGQGPKLLIQFQNNGVVDDSQLPKDRFSAERLKGVDSTLKIQPAKLEDSAVYLCASSPSTDTQYFGPGTRLTVL.

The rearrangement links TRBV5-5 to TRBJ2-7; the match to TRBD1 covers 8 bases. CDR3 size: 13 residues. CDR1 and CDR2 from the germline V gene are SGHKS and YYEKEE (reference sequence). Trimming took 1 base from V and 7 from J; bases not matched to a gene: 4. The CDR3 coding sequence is TGTGCCAGCAGCTTGCAGGGGGCAAGGGAGCAGTACTTC. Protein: CASSLQGAREQYF. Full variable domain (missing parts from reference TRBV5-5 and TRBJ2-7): DAGVTQSPTHLIKTRGQQVTLRCSPISGHKSVSWYQQVLGQGPQFIFQYYEKEERGRGNFPDRFSARQFPNYSSELNVNALLLGDSALYLCASSLQGAREQYFGPGTRLTVT.

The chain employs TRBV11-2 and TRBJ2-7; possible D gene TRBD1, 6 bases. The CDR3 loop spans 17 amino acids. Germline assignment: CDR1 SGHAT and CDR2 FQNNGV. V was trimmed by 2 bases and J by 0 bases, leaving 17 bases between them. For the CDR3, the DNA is TGTGCCAGCAGCTTATACAGGGACGGACCTCTCTCCTACGAGCAGTACTTC. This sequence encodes CASSLYRDGPLSYEQYF. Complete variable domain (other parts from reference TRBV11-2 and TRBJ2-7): EAGVAQSPRYKIIEKRQSVAFWCNPISGHATLYWYQQILGQGPKLLIQFQNNGVVDDSQLPKDRFSAERLKGVDSTLKIQPAKLEDSAVYLCASSLYRDGPLSYEQYFGPGTRLTVT.

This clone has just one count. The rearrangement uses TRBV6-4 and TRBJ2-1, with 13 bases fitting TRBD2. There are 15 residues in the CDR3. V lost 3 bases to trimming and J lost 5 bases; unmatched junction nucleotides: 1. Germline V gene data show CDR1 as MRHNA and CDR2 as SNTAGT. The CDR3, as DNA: TGTGCCAGCAGTGAGGGGACTAGCGGGGACAATGAGCAGTTCTTC. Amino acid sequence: CASSEGTSGDNEQFF.

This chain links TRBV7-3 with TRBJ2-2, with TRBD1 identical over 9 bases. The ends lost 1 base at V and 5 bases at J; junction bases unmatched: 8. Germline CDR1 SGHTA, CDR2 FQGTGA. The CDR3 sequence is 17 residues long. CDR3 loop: CASSLINRGLRTGELFF. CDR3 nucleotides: TGTGCCAGCAGCTTAATTAACAGGGGGCTTAGAACCGGGGAGCTGTTTTTT.

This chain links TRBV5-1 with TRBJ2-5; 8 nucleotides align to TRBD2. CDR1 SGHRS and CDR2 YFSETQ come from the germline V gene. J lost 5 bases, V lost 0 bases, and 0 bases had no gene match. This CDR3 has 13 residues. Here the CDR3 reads CASSLGLAETQYF. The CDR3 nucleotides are TGCGCCAGCAGCTTGGGACTAGCGGAGACCCAGTACTTC.

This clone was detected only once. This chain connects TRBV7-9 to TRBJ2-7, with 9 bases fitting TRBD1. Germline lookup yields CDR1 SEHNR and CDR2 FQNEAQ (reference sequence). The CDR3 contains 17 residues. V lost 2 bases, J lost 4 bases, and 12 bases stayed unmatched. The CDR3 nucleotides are TGTGCCAGCAGCTTATTCCCCGGGACAGGGAGTTTGTACGAGCAGTACTTC. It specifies CASSLFPGTGSLYEQYF.

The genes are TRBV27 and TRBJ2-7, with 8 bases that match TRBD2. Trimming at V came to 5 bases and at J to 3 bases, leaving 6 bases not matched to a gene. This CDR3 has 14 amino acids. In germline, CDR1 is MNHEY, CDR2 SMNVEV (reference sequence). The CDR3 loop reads CASSTSGRLYEQYF. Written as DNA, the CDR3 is TGTGCCAGCAGTACCAGCGGGAGACTCTACGAGCAGTACTTC.

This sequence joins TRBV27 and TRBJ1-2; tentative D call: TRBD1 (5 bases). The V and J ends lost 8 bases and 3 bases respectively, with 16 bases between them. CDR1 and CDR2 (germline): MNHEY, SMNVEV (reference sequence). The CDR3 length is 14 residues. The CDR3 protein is CASSLQGSDYGYTF. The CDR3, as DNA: TGTGCCAGCTCTTTGCAGGGTTCGGACTATGGCTACACCTTC.

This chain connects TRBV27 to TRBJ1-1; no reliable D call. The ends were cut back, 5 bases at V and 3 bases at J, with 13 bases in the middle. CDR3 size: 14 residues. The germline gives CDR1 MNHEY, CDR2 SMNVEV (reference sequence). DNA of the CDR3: TGTGCCAGCAGTCGGCCGGGGATCGACACTGAAGCTTTCTTT. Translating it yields CASSRPGIDTEAFF.